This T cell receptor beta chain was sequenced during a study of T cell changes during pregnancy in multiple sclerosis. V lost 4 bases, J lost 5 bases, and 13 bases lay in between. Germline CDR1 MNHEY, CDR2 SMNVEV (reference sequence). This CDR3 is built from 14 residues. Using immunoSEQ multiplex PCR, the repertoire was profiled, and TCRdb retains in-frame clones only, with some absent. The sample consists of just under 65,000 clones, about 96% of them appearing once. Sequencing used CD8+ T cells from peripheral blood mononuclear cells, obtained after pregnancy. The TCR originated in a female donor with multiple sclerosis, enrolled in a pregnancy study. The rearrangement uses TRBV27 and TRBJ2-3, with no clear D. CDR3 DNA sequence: TGTGCCAGCAGTTCCCGCGGTTCCAGAGATACGCAGTATTTT. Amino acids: CASSSRGSRDTQYF.